This T cell receptor beta chain was obtained from a study of spatial heterogeneity in lung cancer. This clonotype was picked up many times. Antigen: not known. The CDR3 has 11 residues. V was pared by 7 bases and J by 7 bases, with 9 bases between. CDR1 SNHLY and CDR2 FYNNEI come from the germline V gene. Every TCR cDNA molecule carried a tag that served as a unique molecular identifier. TCRdb analysed the 5' RACE reads with MiXCR anew, one entry per CDR3 protein. The sample consists of 40,000 or so distinct CDR3 sequences, around 7.2% of them appearing once. Time point given: sample taken at primary tumor resection. The donors were 55 to 85 patients with non-small cell lung cancer that was early-stage and untreated. Study-level points and caveats: Among blood samples, ubiquitous expanded tumor TCRs appeared more at resection than at follow-up.

The chain links TRBV2 to TRBJ2-3, with D perhaps TRBD2 (6 bases). The TCR originated in a male donor with early-stage non-small cell lung cancer. The starting material was PBMCs, obtained at surgery. The CDR3 nucleotides are TGTGCCAGCACTAGCGTAAATACGCAGTATTTT. It yields the protein CASTSVNTQYF.